The 14 T cell receptor beta chains below come from one sample, sequenced in a study of cytomegalovirus exposure and HLA in healthy donors. Use of 60 Vbeta and 13 Jbeta primers characterized the PCR. Using immunoSEQ multiplex PCR, the repertoire was profiled, and TCRdb retains in-frame clones only, with some absent. The table shows some 180,000 clones, with approximately 73% occurring only once. The sequencing input was PBMCs. These TCRs come from a woman under 30 in good health and CMV-seropositive.

The chain links TRBV5-4 to TRBJ2-1; a weak D match, TRBD1 (5 bases). This CDR3 contains 14 residues. The V gene lost 0 bases and the J gene lost 6 bases, with 10 bases spanning the gap. CDR1 SGHNT and CDR2 YYREEE come from the germline V gene (reference sequence). This CDR3 reads CASSLGGAANEQFF. The CDR3 DNA follows: TGTGCCAGCAGCTTGGGTGGGGCCGCCAATGAGCAGTTCTTC.

This sequence joins TRBV18 and TRBJ1-6; D is possibly TRBD1 (5 bases). CDR1 is KGHSH and CDR2 is LQKENI in the germline V gene. Trimming removed 2 bases at V and 3 bases at J, with 8 bases between. The CDR3 consists of 15 residues. The CDR3 is CASSPGGNYNSPLHF. The CDR3 DNA sequence: TGTGCCAGCTCACCAGGGGGGAACTATAATTCACCCCTCCACTTT.

The rearrangement joins TRBV5-6 to TRBJ2-1; a possible D gene is TRBD1 (5 bases). Germline V gene sequence: CDR1 SGHDT, CDR2 YYEEEE. V was trimmed by 4 bases and J by 6 bases, leaving 17 bases between them. The CDR3 length is 15 residues. The CDR3 region has the DNA TGTGCCAGCAGCCTGGTAGTAGGCAGGGTCAATGAGCAGTTCTTC. Amino acid sequence: CASSLVVGRVNEQFF.

The CDR3 region is CASSVGNLRTAYYGYTF. DNA for the CDR3: TGTGCCAGCAGCGTAGGCAACCTAAGGACAGCTTATTATGGCTACACCTTC. The rearrangement links TRBV9 to TRBJ1-2, with D tentatively TRBD1 (6 bases). Germline assignment: CDR1 SGDLS and CDR2 YYNGEE. This CDR3 spans 17 amino acids. Trimming took 0 bases from V and 5 from J, leaving 20 bases between them. Looking up the rest from reference TRBV9 and TRBJ1-2 gives the full variable domain: DSGVTQTPKHLITATGQRVTLRCSPRSGDLSVYWYQQSLDQGLQFLIQYYNGEERAKGNILERFSAQQFPDLHSELNLSSLELGDSALYFCASSVGNLRTAYYGYTFGSGTRLTVV.

The CDR3 DNA is TGTGCCAGCTCACCACGTCGAGGGGGCGACCAAGAGACCCAGTACTTC. Amino acids: CASSPRRGGDQETQYF. The J gene is TRBJ2-5, the V gene TRBV18, with 7 bases matching TRBD1. V shed 1 base and J 0 bases; nucleotides not matched to a gene: 5. The CDR3 is 16 residues long. The germline V gene has CDR1 KGHSH and CDR2 LQKENI.

V gene TRBV5-5 combines with J gene TRBJ2-2; 12 nucleotides align to TRBD2. V gave up 4 bases and J gave up 6 bases; unmatched junction bases: 4. CDR1 SGHKS and CDR2 YYEKEE come from the germline V gene (reference sequence). CDR3 length equals 15 residues. CDR3 nucleotides: TGTGCCAGCAGCCCGCTAGCGGGGGGGCCCGGGGAGCTGTTTTTT. Translated: CASSPLAGGPGELFF.

The chain recombines TRBV11-2 with TRBJ2-7; 9 nucleotides agree with TRBD2. The CDR3 contains 14 residues. The germline CDR1 and CDR2 sequences are SGHAT and FQNNGV. J was trimmed by 3 bases and V by 5 bases; bases with no gene match: 5. The CDR3 loop reads CASSAASGVYEQYF. CDR3 sequence (DNA): TGTGCCAGCAGCGCCGCTAGCGGGGTCTACGAGCAGTACTTC.

CDR3 nucleotides: TGTGCCAGCAGCGTAGACCAGGGGGCGGAAGAAAAACTGTTTTTT. This translates into CASSVDQGAEEKLFF. The chain carries TRBV9 and TRBJ1-4, with 8 positions matching TRBD1. Germline CDR1 and CDR2: SGDLS and YYNGEE. With 0 bases clipped from V and 8 bases from J, the junction kept 6 bases outside the gene matches. The CDR3 consists of 15 residues.

A remark on this clone: One end of the junction varies from germline; a read error may be responsible. Other DNA variants within this sample encode the same CDR3. The chain couples TRBV30 to TRBJ1-3; D perhaps matches TRBD1 (6 bases). The germline CDR1 and CDR2 sequences are GTSNPN and SVGIG (reference sequence). This CDR3 is 16 amino acids long. The CDR3 DNA reads TGTGCCTGGAGTGTTTTAGCTGAGGACAGTGGAAACACCATATACTTT. Protein sequence: CAWSVLAEDSGNTIYF.

This sequence joins TRBV4-2 and TRBJ2-6; TRBD1 might be the D (6 bases). V was clipped by 4 bases and J by 3 bases, with 16 bases between them. The CDR3 length is 17 residues. Germline assignment: CDR1 LGHNA and CDR2 YNFKEQ. The CDR3 protein is CASSPRDILSGANVLTF. The CDR3 nucleotides read TGTGCCAGCAGCCCCCGGGACATACTAAGTGGGGCCAACGTCCTGACTTTC.

The V gene is TRBV18, the J gene TRBJ1-1, with D hard to call. V was clipped by 4 bases and J by 3 bases, with 9 bases between them. This CDR3 is 13 amino acids long. Germline V lookup: CDR1 KGHSH, CDR2 LQKENI. Written as DNA, the CDR3 is TGTGCCAGCTCACATCGGGAGTACACTGAAGCTTTCTTT. Amino acids: CASSHREYTEAFF.

The CDR3 loop is CASSRHTSMNTEAFF. For the CDR3, the DNA is TGTGCCAGCAGTAGACACACTTCTATGAACACTGAAGCTTTCTTT. This chain joins TRBV6-1 and TRBJ1-1; D is uncertain. This CDR3 is 15 amino acids long. Germline CDR1 MNHNS, CDR2 SASEGT. The V end was cut by 5 bases, the J end by 0 bases, with 13 bases between.

This clone has just a few counts. The rearrangement links TRBV7-9 to TRBJ2-4; a possible D gene is TRBD1 (5 bases). Germline V CDR1 and CDR2: SEHNR, FQNEAQ (reference sequence). The CDR3 sequence is 14 residues long. Deletions cut 3 bases from V and 7 bases from J, with 13 bases between. CDR3 DNA: TGTGCCAGCAGCTTGGACACCCAGGGTAACATTCAGTACTTC. Amino acid sequence: CASSLDTQGNIQYF.

V usage is TRBV19 and J usage is TRBJ1-4, with 7 bases fitting TRBD1. The junction had 9 bases not matched to a gene; V was cut back by 3 bases and J by 8 bases. Germline assignment: CDR1 LNHDA and CDR2 SQIVND (reference sequence). The CDR3 totals 15 residues. CDR3 residues: CASSMHKGASEKLFF. The CDR3 DNA is TGTGCCAGTAGTATGCATAAGGGGGCGTCCGAAAAACTGTTTTTT. Using reference TRBV19 and TRBJ1-4 for the parts outside the CDR3, the full variable domain is DGGITQSPKYLFRKEGQNVTLSCEQNLNHDAMYWYRQDPGQGLRLIYYSQIVNDFQKGDIAEGYSVSREKKESFPLTVTSAQKNPTAFYLCASSMHKGASEKLFFGSGTQLSVL.